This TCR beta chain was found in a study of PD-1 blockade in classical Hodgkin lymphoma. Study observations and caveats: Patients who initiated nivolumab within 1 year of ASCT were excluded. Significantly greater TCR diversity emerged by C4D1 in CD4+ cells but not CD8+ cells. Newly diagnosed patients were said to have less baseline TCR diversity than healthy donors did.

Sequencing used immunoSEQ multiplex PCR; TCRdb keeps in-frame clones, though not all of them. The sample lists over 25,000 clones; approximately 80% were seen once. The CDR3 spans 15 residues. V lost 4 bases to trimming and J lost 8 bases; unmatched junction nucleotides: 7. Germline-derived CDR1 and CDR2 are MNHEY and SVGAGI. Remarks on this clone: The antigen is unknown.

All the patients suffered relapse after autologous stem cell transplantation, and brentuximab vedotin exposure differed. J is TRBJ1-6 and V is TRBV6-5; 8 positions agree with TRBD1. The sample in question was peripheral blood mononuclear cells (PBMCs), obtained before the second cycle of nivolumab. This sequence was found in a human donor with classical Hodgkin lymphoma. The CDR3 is CASSLEGQGYSPLHF. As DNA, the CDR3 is TGTGCCAGCAGTTTAGAAGGACAGGGTTATTCACCCCTCCACTTT.